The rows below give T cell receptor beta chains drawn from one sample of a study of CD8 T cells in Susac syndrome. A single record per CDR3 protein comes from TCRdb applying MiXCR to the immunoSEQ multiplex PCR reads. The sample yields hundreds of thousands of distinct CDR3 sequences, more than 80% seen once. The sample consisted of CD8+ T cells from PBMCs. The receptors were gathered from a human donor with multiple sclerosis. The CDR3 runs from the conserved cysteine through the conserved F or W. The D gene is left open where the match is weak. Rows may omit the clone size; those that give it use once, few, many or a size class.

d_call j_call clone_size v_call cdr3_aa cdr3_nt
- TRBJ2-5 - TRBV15 CATSRDRHKETQYF TGTGCCACCAGCAGAGATCGCCACAAAGAGACCCAGTACTTC
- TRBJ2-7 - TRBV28 CASISPTEGEQYF TGTGCCAGCATCAGCCCGACGGAGGGGGAGCAGTACTTC
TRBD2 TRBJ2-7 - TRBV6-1 CASSPEASGSSEQYF TGTGCCAGCAGTCCCGAGGCTAGCGGGAGTAGCGAGCAGTACTTC
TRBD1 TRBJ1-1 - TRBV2 CASSEGTGYTEAFF TGTGCCAGCAGTGAAGGGACAGGGTACACTGAAGCTTTCTTT
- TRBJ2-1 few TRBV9 CASSVGQEPYNEQFF TGTGCCAGCAGCGTAGGCCAGGAGCCGTACAATGAGCAGTTCTTC
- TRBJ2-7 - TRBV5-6 CASSFDPSSYEQYF TGTGCCAGCAGCTTCGACCCGAGCTCCTACGAGCAGTACTTC
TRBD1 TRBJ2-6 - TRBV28 CASRTGTEGSGANVLTF TGTGCCAGCAGGACCGGGACAGAAGGCTCTGGGGCCAACGTCCTGACTTTC
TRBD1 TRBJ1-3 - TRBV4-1 CASSQGDSSGNTIYF TGCGCCAGCAGCCAAGGGGACAGCTCTGGAAACACCATATATTTT
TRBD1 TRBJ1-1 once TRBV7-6 CASSLSGQGGTEAFF TGTGCCAGCAGCCTATCGGGACAGGGGGGCACTGAAGCTTTCTTT
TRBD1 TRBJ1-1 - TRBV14 CASNRQGVENTEAFF TGTGCCAGCAACAGACAGGGGGTTGAGAACACTGAAGCTTTCTTT
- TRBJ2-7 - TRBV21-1 CASSRFYDVAPRAYEQYF TGTGCCAGCAGTCGCTTTTACGACGTAGCCCCTAGGGCGTACGAGCAGTACTTC
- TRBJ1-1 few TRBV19 CASSIGGGDAFF TGTGCCAGTAGTATCGGCGGGGGTGACGCTTTCTTT
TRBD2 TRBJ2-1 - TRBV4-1 CASSQDLLAGAVENEQFF TGCGCCAGCAGCCAAGATTTACTAGCGGGAGCGGTTGAAAATGAGCAGTTCTTC
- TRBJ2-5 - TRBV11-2 CASSSRDYETQYF TGTGCCAGCAGCTCGAGGGATTACGAGACCCAGTACTTC
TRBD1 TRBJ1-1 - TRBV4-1 CASSQVVAGGEKNTEAFF TGCGCCAGCAGCCAAGTTGTGGCAGGGGGTGAGAAGAACACTGAAGCTTTCTTT
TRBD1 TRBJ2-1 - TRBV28 CASSLVGGRDEQFF TGTGCCAGCAGTTTAGTAGGGGGCCGGGATGAGCAGTTCTTC
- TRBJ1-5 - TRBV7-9 CASSLGAGPQHF TGTGCCAGCAGCTTGGGGGCTGGGCCCCAGCATTTT
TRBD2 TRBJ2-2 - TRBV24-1 CATSDSPGLAGYTGELFF TGTGCCACCAGTGATTCCCCGGGACTAGCGGGGTACACCGGGGAGCTGTTTTTT
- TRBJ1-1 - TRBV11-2 CASSSPITEAFF TGTGCCAGCAGCAGCCCTATCACTGAAGCTTTCTTT